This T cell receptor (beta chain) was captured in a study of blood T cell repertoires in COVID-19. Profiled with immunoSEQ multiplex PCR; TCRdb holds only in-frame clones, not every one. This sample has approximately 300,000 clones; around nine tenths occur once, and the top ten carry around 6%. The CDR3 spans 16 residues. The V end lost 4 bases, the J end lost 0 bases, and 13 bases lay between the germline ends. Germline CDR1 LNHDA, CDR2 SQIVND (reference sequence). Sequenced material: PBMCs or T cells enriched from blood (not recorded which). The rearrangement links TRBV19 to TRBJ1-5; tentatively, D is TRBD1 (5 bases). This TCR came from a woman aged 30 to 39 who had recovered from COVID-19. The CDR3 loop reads CASSTIRQTSNQPQHF. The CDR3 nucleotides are TGTGCCAGTAGTACCATCAGACAGACTAGCAATCAGCCCCAGCATTTT.